This T cell receptor (beta chain) was captured by sequencing in a study of T cell responses to AZD1222 COVID-19 vaccine. Study results and caveats: In the spike-specific TCR repertoire, nearly half reportedly target unmutated variant regions.

On this clone: Its specificity is unknown.

Sequencing used immunoSEQ multiplex PCR; TCRdb keeps in-frame clones, though not all of them. The table records just over 90,000 clones, more than 80% of them present only once. This material consisted of peripheral blood, taken 28 days after the second AZD1222 dose. The receptor's source is an adult who received the AZD1222 COVID-19 vaccine.

CDR3 sequence: CSFSQGDTQYF. CDR3 DNA: TGCAGTTTTTCCCAGGGGGATACGCAGTATTTT. This chain joins TRBV29-1 and TRBJ2-3, with a tentative D call TRBD1 (6 bases). The V gene's germline CDR1 is SQVTM and CDR2 ANQGSEA. The CDR3 spans 11 residues.